The clone carrying this T cell receptor (beta chain) appeared many times. Because the CDR3's place on the DNA is in doubt, the DNA is left out and the CDR3 is given as listed by TCRdb. TCRdb re-analysed the 5' RACE reads in MiXCR, keeping a single row per CDR3 protein. The sample holds fewer than 500,000 distinct CDR3 sequences, 20% to 25% seen once. The sample comes from a study of identical twins. Every donor was a healthy Caucasian. Termini included, the CDR3 measures 12 amino acids. Germline V gene sequence: CDR1 SGHRS, CDR2 YFSETQ. In addition, the sample was reused for a study of T cells expressing NK-cell markers. That work adds: The sorts in several experiments were restricted to alpha-beta TCR T cells by an anti-gamma-delta TCR antibody. Dominant NKG2C+ clonotype frequencies of 1.0-7.0% of CD8+ T cells were measured in a handful of donors. No clear determination of HCMV specificity was made for expanded NKG2C+ T cell clones.

This chain links TRBV5-1 with TRBJ2-1. The source is a woman aged 18-29 years in good health. Sequencing was performed on CD4+ T cells sorted from blood. CDR3 amino acids: CASSVGEGSKFF.